Below are 18 T cell receptor beta chains sequenced from a single sample in a study of T cell responses to AZD1222 COVID-19 vaccine. Profiling relied on immunoSEQ multiplex PCR, and the TCRdb table lists in-frame clones only, not all of them. Of about 140,000 clones in the sample, roughly 91% were seen once. Sequenced material: peripheral blood, taken on day 0 of AZD1222 vaccination. These receptors were taken from an adult in good health.

This chain's CDR3 is CASKRGQSYEQYF. CDR3 nucleotide sequence: TGTGCCAGCAAGCGAGGACAATCCTACGAGCAGTACTTC. This chain connects TRBV6-5 to TRBJ2-7; D is possibly TRBD1 (5 bases). Looked up from germline, CDR1 is MNHEY and CDR2 is SVGAGI. Trimming left V 7 bases short and J 1 base short, with 11 bases between. The CDR3 runs 13 residues.

The chain has TRBV7-2 and TRBJ1-1; 10 positions agree with TRBD1. The V segment lost 2 bases and the J segment 4 bases; nucleotides outside the gene matches: 4. There are 15 residues in the CDR3. Germline values: CDR1 SGHTA, CDR2 FQGNSA. CDR3 coding DNA: TGTGCCAGCAGCTTAAGACAGGGGGCTGGCACTGAAGCTTTCTTT. Its protein is CASSLRQGAGTEAFF.

V is TRBV11-2 and J is TRBJ2-1; 10 bases map to TRBD2. V lost 0 bases, J lost 15 bases, and 11 bases stayed unmatched. This CDR3 has 15 residues. Germline V gene sequence: CDR1 SGHAT, CDR2 FQNNGV. The DNA of the CDR3 is TGTGCCAGCAGCTTAGATCCGGCTAGCGGGGGAGGTTTGTTCTTC. Translation: CASSLDPASGGGLFF.

This clone appeared once. The chain is built from TRBV7-2 and TRBJ2-3; 10 nucleotides align to TRBD1. CDR1 is SGHTA and CDR2 is FQGNSA in the germline V gene. J was trimmed by 7 bases and V by 5 bases; bases with no gene match: 6. The CDR3 has 14 amino acids. CDR3 loop: CASSPRDRGNTQYF. The DNA of the CDR3 is TGTGCCAGCAGCCCCCGGGACAGGGGAAATACGCAGTATTTT. Combining the CDR3 with reference TRBV7-2 and TRBJ2-3 gives the whole variable domain GAGVSQSPSNKVTEKGKDVELRCDPISGHTALYWYRQSLGQGLEFLIYFQGNSAPDKSGLPSDRFSAERTGGSVSTLTIQRTQQEDSAVYLCASSPRDRGNTQYFGPGTRLTVL.

The chain uses TRBV29-1 and TRBJ2-1; 8 positions agree with TRBD1. The CDR3 runs 13 residues. V was pared by 5 bases and J by 10 bases, with 10 bases of the junction left unmatched. Germline V CDR1 and CDR2: SQVTM, ANQGSEA. This CDR3 reads CSVNPGQAWEQFF. The CDR3 coding sequence is TGCAGCGTTAATCCGGGACAGGCATGGGAGCAGTTCTTC.

V and J are TRBV3-1 (or the pseudogene TRBV3-2) and TRBJ1-1; D remains unclear. CDR3 length equals 14 residues. Trimming left V 1 base short and J 1 base short, with 7 bases between. Per the germline V gene, CDR1 is LGHDT and CDR2 is YNNKEL (reference sequence). The DNA of the CDR3 is TGTGCCAGCAGCCAAGGGACGGCGAACACTGAAGCTTTCTTT. It encodes CASSQGTANTEAFF.

The J gene is TRBJ2-1, the V gene TRBV5-8; 8 bases line up with TRBD2. There are 16 residues in the CDR3. CDR1 and CDR2 from the germline V gene are SGHTS and YDEGEE. With V trimmed by 0 bases and J by 3 bases, 5 bases remained unmatched. CDR3 residues: CASSLATSGSYNEQFF. The CDR3 coding sequence is TGTGCCAGCAGCTTGGCAACAAGCGGGAGCTACAATGAGCAGTTCTTC.

The chain carries TRBV9 and TRBJ1-1; 11 nucleotides align to TRBD1. The germline V gene has CDR1 SGDLS and CDR2 YYNGEE. Trimming at V came to 0 bases and at J to 4 bases, leaving 5 bases not matched to a gene. This CDR3 comprises 16 residues. Here the CDR3 reads CASSVGWTGGRTEAFF. CDR3 nucleotide sequence: TGTGCCAGCAGCGTAGGTTGGACAGGGGGCCGCACTGAAGCTTTCTTT.

The rearrangement links TRBV6-2 or TRBV6-3 to TRBJ2-1, with a tentative D call TRBD1 (6 bases). CDR1 is MNHEY and CDR2 is SVGEGT in the germline V gene. Trimming cost V 4 bases and J 9 bases, with 10 bases left between them. This CDR3 is built from 12 residues. CDR3 sequence reads: CASSSQGLEQFF. The CDR3 DNA sequence: TGTGCCAGCAGTTCACAGGGTCTTGAGCAGTTCTTC.

The rearrangement uses TRBV12-3 or TRBV12-4 and TRBJ2-3, with 7 bases identical to TRBD2. Unmatched junction bases numbered 2, after V lost 11 bases and J lost 3 bases. CDR3 size: 11 residues. The CDR3 DNA follows: TGTGCCTGGGGGGGGACAGATACGCAGTATTTT. It codes for CAWGGTDTQYF.

The chain employs TRBV19 and TRBJ1-4, with D maybe TRBD1 (5 bases). Germline values: CDR1 LNHDA, CDR2 SQIVND (reference sequence). The V end was cut by 6 bases, the J end by 4 bases, with 12 bases between. The CDR3 is made up of 14 amino acids. Here the CDR3 DNA reads TGTGCCAGTAGCCCGGGGCGGATTAATGAAAAACTGTTTTTT. Protein: CASSPGRINEKLFF.

The chain is built from TRBV2 and TRBJ2-2; tentative D call: TRBD2 (5 bases). The CDR3 runs to 14 residues. Germline CDR1 is SNHLY and CDR2 is FYNNEI. The ends were cut back, 5 bases at V and 3 bases at J, with 10 bases in the middle. The CDR3 here is CASSLGAHTGELFF. The CDR3, as DNA: TGTGCCAGCAGTTTGGGAGCCCACACCGGGGAGCTGTTTTTT.

The rearrangement links TRBV5-1 to TRBJ2-2; 7 bases align to TRBD1. V shed 5 bases, J shed 1 base, and the junction held 2 bases outside the gene matches. CDR3 size: 14 residues. Looked up from germline, CDR1 is SGHRS and CDR2 is YFSETQ. The CDR3 DNA is TGCGCCAGCAGGACAGGGCAGAACACCGGGGAGCTGTTTTTT. Its translation: CASRTGQNTGELFF.

This clone came up once. The V and J genes are TRBV9 and TRBJ1-1; TRBD1 matches at 7 bases. Trimming cost V 3 bases and J 5 bases; bases outside gene matches: 10. The CDR3 totals 15 residues. Germline V CDR1 and CDR2: SGDLS, YYNGEE. The CDR3 loop is CASSAGPGQQTEAFF. The CDR3 DNA follows: TGTGCCAGCAGCGCCGGACCGGGACAGCAAACTGAAGCTTTCTTT.

The chain joins TRBV19 to TRBJ2-5; TRBD1 is a possible D gene (5 bases). CDR1 and CDR2 (germline): LNHDA, SQIVND (reference sequence). This CDR3 comprises 14 residues. Trimming took 6 bases from V and 4 from J, leaving 15 bases between them. The CDR3 nucleotides read TGTGCCAGTAGAAGAGACAGATTAGGAGAGACCCAGTACTTC. This gives the protein CASRRDRLGETQYF.

The chain employs TRBV3-1 (or the pseudogene TRBV3-2) and TRBJ1-2; 7 positions match TRBD1. CDR3 length: 15 amino acids. After removal of 4 bases from V and 8 bases from J, the junction contained 13 bases not matched to a gene. In germline, CDR1 is LGHDT, CDR2 YNNKEL (reference sequence). CDR3 in amino acids: CASSLGSGGAKGYTF. The CDR3 coding sequence is TGTGCCAGCAGCCTAGGATCAGGGGGGGCTAAAGGCTACACCTTC.

The CDR3 DNA follows: TGTGCCAGCAGCGTATTAAACTCGGCCCACGAGCAGTACTTC. Protein sequence: CASSVLNSAHEQYF. V gene TRBV7-9 combines with J gene TRBJ2-7; no firm D call. The germline CDR1 and CDR2 sequences are SEHNR and FQNEAQ (reference sequence). This CDR3 is built from 14 residues. V was pared by 5 bases and J by 5 bases, with 16 bases between.

The gene calls are TRBV5-4 and TRBJ1-1; D gene ambiguous. Trimming left V 3 bases short and J 1 base short, with 16 bases between. In germline, CDR1 is SGHNT, CDR2 YYREEE (reference sequence). The CDR3 contains 16 residues. This chain's CDR3 is CASSWTGRRGNTEAFF. The DNA of the CDR3 is TGTGCCAGCAGCTGGACCGGACGGCGGGGGAACACTGAAGCTTTCTTT. The variable domain in full, completed from reference TRBV5-4 and TRBJ1-1, reads ETGVTQSPTHLIKTRGQQVTLRCSSQSGHNTVSWYQQALGQGPQFIFQYYREEENGRGNFPPRFSGLQFPNYSSELNVNALELDDSALYLCASSWTGRRGNTEAFFGQGTRLTVV.